Listed here are 21 T cell receptor beta chains from one sample, sequenced in a study of CD8 T cells in Susac syndrome (dated by TCRdb to about 2019). Receptor amplification or capture employed the immunoSEQ multiplex PCR assay. RNA was extracted with the RNeasy kit and roughly 0.45 to 1 ug was reverse transcribed using random hexamers. TCRdb passed the public sequencing reads through fastp at Q25 and MiXCR, retaining productive beta sequences. CDR3 protein sequences are deduplicated, and each keeps its most common genes and DNA. This sample gives more than 55,000 distinct CDR3 sequences in total; over 95% of them show up just once. The ten most abundant clones make up 0.11% of the sample. The material sequenced was CD4+ T cells from PBMCs. All receptors derive from a human donor with multiple sclerosis.

V is TRBV27 and J is TRBJ1-5, with TRBD1 as a possible D gene (6 bases). The CDR3 has 13 residues. Germline assignment: CDR1 MNHEY and CDR2 SMNVEV (reference sequence). Trimming took 6 bases from V and 7 from J, leaving 13 bases between them. DNA for the CDR3: TGTGCCAGCAGCGGGGGGCTGGAACAGCCCCAGCATTTT. Translation gives CASSGGLEQPQHF.

This rearrangement joins TRBV3-1 to TRBJ2-1, with 7 bases matching TRBD1. V shed 0 bases and J 12 bases; nucleotides not matched to a gene: 11. CDR1 LGHDT and CDR2 YNNKEL come from the germline V gene (reference sequence). This CDR3 region has 15 residues. CDR3 in DNA: TGTGCCAGCAGCCAAGATAACAGGGGATTAAGTCGGCAGTTCTTC. Its translation is CASSQDNRGLSRQFF.

The V call is TRBV20-1, the J call TRBJ1-4; possibly TRBD1 for D (5 bases). Germline V CDR1 and CDR2: DFQATT, SNEGSKA (reference sequence). The CDR3 contains 18 residues. The ends were cut back, 0 bases at V and 0 bases at J, with 17 bases in the middle. CDR3 coding DNA: TGCAGTGCTAGAGATTTTCTAGACAGACTAACAACTAATGAAAAACTGTTTTTT. Protein sequence: CSARDFLDRLTTNEKLFF.

The chain has TRBV12-3 or TRBV12-4 and TRBJ2-1; a weak D match, TRBD1 (5 bases). The CDR3 sequence is 15 residues long. With 0 bases removed from V and 4 bases from J, the gap between germline ends came to 10 bases. CDR3 amino acids: CASSLALGEYNEQFF. CDR3 bases: TGTGCCAGCAGTTTAGCGCTAGGGGAATACAATGAGCAGTTCTTC.

The chain couples TRBV5-1 to TRBJ2-1; the match to TRBD2 covers 12 bases. CDR3 size: 17 residues. The V gene's germline CDR1 is SGHRS and CDR2 YFSETQ. Trimming cost V 3 bases and J 1 base; bases outside gene matches: 5. CDR3 sequence reads: CASSSLAGGQSYNEQFF. DNA for the CDR3: TGCGCCAGCAGCTCTCTAGCGGGGGGGCAGTCCTACAATGAGCAGTTCTTC.

The V call is TRBV4-1, the J call TRBJ1-1, with D possibly being TRBD1 (5 bases). Trimming left V 4 bases short and J 1 base short, with 16 bases between. CDR3 length: 16 amino acids. CDR1 MGHRA and CDR2 YSYEKL come from the germline V gene. The CDR3, as DNA: TGCGCCAGCAGCCTCCCGCCATGGGGACGGAACACTGAAGCTTTCTTT. It is translated as CASSLPPWGRNTEAFF.

The V call is TRBV29-1, the J call TRBJ1-3; the D gene is possibly TRBD1 (5 bases). The CDR3 extends over 13 amino acids. CDR1 SQVTM and CDR2 ANQGSEA come from the germline V gene. The CDR3 DNA reads TGCGGGGGTCGCGCACCCTCTGGAAACACCATATATTTT. Its protein product is CGGRAPSGNTIYF.

The chain recombines TRBV12-3 or TRBV12-4 with TRBJ2-5; 9 positions match TRBD2. The CDR3 covers 21 residues. After removal of 2 bases from V and 7 bases from J, the junction contained 26 bases not matched to a gene. CDR3 coding DNA: TGTGCCAGCAGTTTAAGGGTTTATGGGGTAACTAGCGGGCACAATTGGGGGACCCAGTACTTC. Its translation: CASSLRVYGVTSGHNWGTQYF.

CDR3 protein: CASAGTGSTDTQYF. CDR3 nucleotide sequence: TGTGCCAGCGCCGGGACAGGGAGCACAGATACGCAGTATTTT. V and J are TRBV28 and TRBJ2-3; 9 bases are a match to TRBD1. Germline V gives CDR1 MDHEN, CDR2 SYDVKM. After removal of 8 bases from V and 0 bases from J, the junction contained 3 bases not matched to a gene. The CDR3 loop spans 14 amino acids.

The chain is built from TRBV20-1 and TRBJ2-2, with D possibly TRBD1 on 7 matching bases. Trimming took off 5 bases at V and 1 base at J, with 11 bases between the two ends. The germline gives CDR1 DFQATT, CDR2 SNEGSKA (reference sequence). The CDR3 consists of 14 residues. The CDR3 DNA reads as TGCAGTGCTCCGCAGGGGGGGAACACCGGGGAGCTGTTTTTT. Its translation: CSAPQGGNTGELFF.

The CDR3 DNA reads TGTGCCAGTAGTCCGACCGCTAGCGGGGGGCCCGATACGCAGTATTTT. Translating gives CASSPTASGGPDTQYF. The rearrangement links TRBV19 to TRBJ2-3; 11 bases align to TRBD2. J gave up 6 bases and V 5 bases, and 10 bases lay outside the gene matches. The CDR3 is made up of 16 amino acids. Germline V gene lookup returns CDR1 LNHDA and CDR2 SQIVND (reference sequence). The full variable domain, with the rest looked up from reference TRBV19 and TRBJ2-3, is DGGITQSPKYLFRKEGQNVTLSCEQNLNHDAMYWYRQDPGQGLRLIYYSQIVNDFQKGDIAEGYSVSREKKESFPLTVTSAQKNPTAFYLCASSPTASGGPDTQYFGPGTRLTVL.

V and J are TRBV5-1 and TRBJ2-7; weak D call: TRBD1 (6 bases). Trimming cost V 6 bases and J 4 bases, with 8 bases left between them. Germline V gene data show CDR1 as SGHRS and CDR2 as YFSETQ. The length of the CDR3 is 11 residues. The CDR3 region is CASKGEYEQYF. The CDR3 nucleotides read TGCGCCAGCAAGGGGGAGTACGAGCAGTACTTC.

The chain couples TRBV29-1 to TRBJ1-2; D is perhaps TRBD1 (6 bases). The CDR3 length is 13 residues. Trimming took off 3 bases at V and 6 bases at J, with 14 bases between the two ends. The germline gives CDR1 SQVTM, CDR2 ANQGSEA. The CDR3 reads CSVDQGRSNGYTF. In DNA form, the CDR3 reads TGCAGCGTTGACCAGGGGCGCTCGAATGGCTACACCTTC.

V is TRBV12-3 or TRBV12-4 and J is TRBJ1-5; unclear D gene. This CDR3 region has 18 residues. The V end lost 2 bases, the J end lost 2 bases, and 19 bases lay between the germline ends. The CDR3 spells CASSLRPILGRGNQPQHF. The DNA for the CDR3 is TGTGCCAGCAGTTTAAGGCCGATCCTAGGAAGAGGCAATCAGCCCCAGCATTTT.

The chain is built from TRBV5-4 and TRBJ1-2; D is undetermined. The ends were cut back, 2 bases at V and 4 bases at J, with 9 bases in the middle. CDR3 size: 13 residues. Germline lookup yields CDR1 SGHNT and CDR2 YYREEE (reference sequence). CDR3 region: CASSLQSIYGYTF. The CDR3 nucleotides are TGTGCCAGCAGCTTACAGAGTATCTATGGCTACACCTTC.

CDR3 in amino acids: CAIQTGQNYEQYF. Written as DNA, the CDR3 is TGTGCCATCCAGACAGGACAGAACTACGAGCAGTACTTC. The rearrangement joins TRBV10-3 to TRBJ2-7; maybe TRBD1 (6 bases). The ends were cut back, 8 bases at V and 3 bases at J, with 14 bases in the middle. Germline CDR1 reads ENHRY; CDR2 reads SYGVKD. The CDR3 loop spans 13 amino acids.

The chain uses TRBV7-2 and TRBJ2-7; D is tentatively TRBD1 or TRBD2 (6 bases each). The CDR3 has 15 residues. Germline-derived CDR1 and CDR2 are SGHTA and FQGNSA. With 1 base removed from V and 1 base from J, the gap between germline ends came to 11 bases. CDR3 nucleotide sequence: TGTGCCAGCAGCTTAGAGGGGGGCTTATCCTACGAGCAGTACTTC. It specifies CASSLEGGLSYEQYF.

The chain uses TRBV7-9 and TRBJ2-5; TRBD1 matches 7 bases. Germline assignment: CDR1 SEHNR and CDR2 FQNEAQ (reference sequence). V trimming: 1 base; J trimming: 2 bases; junction bases outside the gene matches: 7. CDR3 length equals 16 residues. CDR3 coding DNA: TGTGCCAGCAGCTTAGGGGCAGGGGGAAAGCAAGAGACCCAGTACTTC. Amino acid sequence: CASSLGAGGKQETQYF.

This chain links TRBV3-1 with TRBJ2-2; D is possibly TRBD2 (6 bases). The CDR3 spans 15 residues. Germline V gene sequence: CDR1 LGHDT, CDR2 YNNKEL (reference sequence). The germline V and J ends were trimmed by 5 bases and 3 bases, with 13 bases remaining between them. The CDR3: CASSTGRFDTGELFF. DNA of the CDR3: TGTGCCAGCAGCACGGGGAGGTTTGACACCGGGGAGCTGTTTTTT. The full variable domain, in which reference TRBV3-1 and TRBJ2-2 provide the parts outside the CDR3, is DTAVSQTPKYLVTQMGNDKSIKCEQNLGHDTMYWYKQDSKKFLKIMFSYNNKELIINETVPNRFSPKSPDKAHLNLHINSLELGDSAVYFCASSTGRFDTGELFFGEGSRLTVL.

V is TRBV30 and J is TRBJ2-7; a possible D gene is TRBD2 (6 bases). The germline gives CDR1 GTSNPN, CDR2 SVGIG (reference sequence). Trimming removed 1 base at V and 2 bases at J, with 6 bases between. CDR3 length: 12 residues. In nucleotides, the CDR3 is TGTGCCTGGAGTGGGGGGGCCTACGAGCAGTACTTC. Its protein is CAWSGGAYEQYF. Full variable domain (remainder filled in from reference TRBV30 and TRBJ2-7): SQTIHQWPATLVQPVGSPLSLECTVEGTSNPNLYWYRQAAGRGLQLLFYSVGIGQISSEVPQNLSASRPQDRQFILSSKKLLLSDSGFYLCAWSGGAYEQYFGPGTRLTVT.

The chain carries TRBV9 and TRBJ2-1; 8 bases match TRBD2. This CDR3 comprises 20 residues. Germline V gene data show CDR1 as SGDLS and CDR2 as YYNGEE. The ends lost 4 bases at V and 0 bases at J; junction bases unmatched: 18. Here the CDR3 DNA reads TGTGCCAGCAGCCCCCGGACGAGGGGGACGGCGGGGGGCTCCTACAATGAGCAGTTCTTC. As protein: CASSPRTRGTAGGSYNEQFF.